Listed below are T cell receptor beta chains from one sample, sequenced in a study of CD8 T cells in Susac syndrome. TCRdb redid the calling of the immunoSEQ multiplex PCR reads with MiXCR, one entry per CDR3 protein. In the table there are 150,000 to 190,000 distinct CDR3 sequences, approximately 95% of which are singletons. Sequencing was carried out using CD4+ T cells from PBMCs. Every receptor here comes from a human donor with Susac syndrome. Each CDR3 is given with its conserved first and last residue. The order of the fields is clone size, V gene, D gene, J gene, CDR3 protein, CDR3 DNA. A D gene is named only where the DNA matches it firmly. The size field is filled for only some rows; it gives once, few, many or a size class.

NA	TRBV6-2/TRBV6-3	NA	TRBJ2-1	CASSYHNEQFF	TGTGCCAGCAGTTACCACAATGAGCAGTTCTTC
NA	TRBV7-2	NA	TRBJ1-5	CASSLNDSPKDF	TGTGCCAGCAGCCTTAATGACAGCCCCAAGGATTTT
once	TRBV5-1	NA	TRBJ2-3	CASSLVSPPRTDTQYF	TGCGCCAGCAGCTTAGTGAGCCCACCCCGCACAGATACGCAGTATTTT
NA	TRBV3-1	NA	TRBJ1-2	CASSQKGGADGYTF	TGTGCCAGCAGCCAAAAAGGGGGGGCCGATGGCTACACCTTC
once	TRBV6-1	NA	TRBJ2-2	CASSLDASNTGELFF	TGTGCCAGCAGTCTCGATGCTAGTAACACCGGGGAGCTGTTTTTT
NA	TRBV23-1	NA	TRBJ1-2	CASSQVRAGNYGYTF	TGCGCCAGCAGCCAGGTTAGGGCTGGCAACTATGGCTACACCTTC
few	TRBV7-2	NA	TRBJ2-5	CASSLAGETQYF	TGTGCCAGCAGCTTAGCGGGGGAGACCCAGTACTTC
NA	TRBV20-1	NA	TRBJ1-5	CSATAGSNQPQHF	TGCAGTGCGACGGCAGGCTCTAATCAGCCCCAGCATTTT
once	TRBV15	NA	TRBJ2-1	CATSRDRRSSYNEQFF	TGTGCCACCAGCAGAGATAGACGGAGCTCCTACAATGAGCAGTTCTTC
NA	TRBV2	NA	TRBJ2-3	CASRWGSTDTQYF	TGTGCCAGCAGATGGGGAAGCACAGATACGCAGTATTTT
NA	TRBV11-1	NA	TRBJ1-3	CASSLLHSGNTIYF	TGTGCCAGCAGCTTACTTCACTCTGGAAACACCATATATTTT
few	TRBV7-6	NA	TRBJ2-3	CASSLVGRTDTQYF	TGTGCCAGCAGCTTGGTTGGGCGCACAGATACGCAGTATTTT
once	TRBV29-1	TRBD1	TRBJ2-6	CSVTGGDWANVLTF	TGCAGCGTTACAGGGGGCGACTGGGCCAACGTCCTGACTTTC
NA	TRBV2	NA	TRBJ2-3	CASSEGQLHTQYF	TGTGCCAGCAGTGAAGGCCAACTCCATACGCAGTATTTT
NA	TRBV6-4	NA	TRBJ2-6	CASSEGSLAGANVLTF	TGTGCCAGCAGTGAGGGCAGTCTGGCTGGGGCCAACGTCCTGACTTTC
NA	TRBV29-1	NA	TRBJ2-1	CSVDFLSSYNEQFF	TGCAGCGTTGATTTCCTCAGCTCCTACAATGAGCAGTTCTTC
NA	TRBV12-3/TRBV12-4	TRBD1	TRBJ1-6	CASSLGQTYSPLHF	TGTGCCAGCAGTTTGGGACAGACCTATTCACCCCTCCACTTT
NA	TRBV29-1	NA	TRBJ2-4	CSAAGGRNIQYF	TGCAGCGCCGCAGGTGGGAGAAACATTCAGTACTTC
NA	TRBV6-5	NA	TRBJ1-1	CASSIEWGNTEAFF	TGTGCCAGCAGCATCGAATGGGGGAACACTGAAGCTTTCTTT
NA	TRBV5-1	TRBD2	TRBJ2-3	CASSLSSGILTDTQYF	TGCGCCAGCAGCTTGTCCAGCGGGATTCTCACAGATACGCAGTATTTT
NA	TRBV18	NA	TRBJ2-5	CASSPPSNETQYF	TGTGCCAGCTCACCACCCAGCAACGAGACCCAGTACTTC
NA	TRBV7-2	TRBD1	TRBJ2-7	CASSLSWDSPYEQYF	TGTGCCAGCAGCTTAAGTTGGGACAGTCCCTACGAGCAGTACTTC
NA	TRBV13	TRBD1	TRBJ2-5	CASSSRTGGLETQYF	TGTGCCAGCAGCTCAAGGACAGGGGGCTTAGAGACCCAGTACTTC
NA	TRBV12-3/TRBV12-4	TRBD2	TRBJ2-7	CASPSGTSGYEQYF	TGTGCCAGCCCAAGCGGGACTAGCGGCTACGAGCAGTACTTC
few	TRBV29-1	TRBD2	TRBJ2-7	CSVQRGGEYEQYF	TGCAGCGTCCAGCGGGGAGGGGAATACGAGCAGTACTTC
NA	TRBV3-1	NA	TRBJ1-1	CASSQRGGWGTEAFF	TGTGCCAGCAGCCAAAGAGGAGGGTGGGGCACTGAAGCTTTCTTT
NA	TRBV28	NA	TRBJ2-2	CASTPGANTGELFF	TGTGCCAGCACCCCCGGAGCGAACACCGGGGAGCTGTTTTTT
NA	TRBV4-2	NA	TRBJ2-6	CASSRGTGANVLTF	TGTGCCAGCAGCCGGGGGACTGGGGCCAACGTCCTGACTTTC
NA	TRBV5-1	NA	TRBJ1-4	CASSLQAGPREKLFF	TGCGCCAGCAGCTTACAGGCGGGCCCTAGGGAAAAACTGTTTTTT
few	TRBV12-3/TRBV12-4	TRBD1	TRBJ2-7	CASNRQGTYEQYF	TGTGCCAGCAACAGACAGGGGACCTACGAGCAGTACTTC
NA	TRBV10-1	TRBD2	TRBJ2-5	CASSDLAGEGETQYF	TGCGCCAGCAGTGACTTAGCGGGGGAAGGAGAGACCCAGTACTTC
once	TRBV10-3	NA	TRBJ1-6	CAISAGLGYNSPLHF	TGTGCCATCAGTGCAGGGTTGGGGTATAATTCACCCCTCCACTTT
NA	TRBV5-1	NA	TRBJ1-6	CASSLDTGPNSPLHF	TGCGCCAGCAGCTTGGATACAGGTCCAAATTCACCCCTCCACTTT
NA	TRBV20-1	TRBD1	TRBJ2-1	CSARTGLGSNEQFF	TGCAGTGCGCGGACAGGGCTCGGGTCAAATGAGCAGTTCTTC
NA	TRBV9	NA	TRBJ1-1	CASSEGPGANTEAFF	TGTGCCAGCAGCGAGGGGCCCGGGGCCAACACTGAAGCTTTCTTT
NA	TRBV25-1	NA	TRBJ1-1	CASSERAGRGNTEAFF	TGTGCCAGCAGTGAAAGGGCCGGGAGGGGGAACACTGAAGCTTTCTTT
NA	TRBV29-1	NA	TRBJ2-7	CSVAGTFSYEQYF	TGCAGCGTTGCCGGGACATTCTCCTACGAGCAGTACTTC